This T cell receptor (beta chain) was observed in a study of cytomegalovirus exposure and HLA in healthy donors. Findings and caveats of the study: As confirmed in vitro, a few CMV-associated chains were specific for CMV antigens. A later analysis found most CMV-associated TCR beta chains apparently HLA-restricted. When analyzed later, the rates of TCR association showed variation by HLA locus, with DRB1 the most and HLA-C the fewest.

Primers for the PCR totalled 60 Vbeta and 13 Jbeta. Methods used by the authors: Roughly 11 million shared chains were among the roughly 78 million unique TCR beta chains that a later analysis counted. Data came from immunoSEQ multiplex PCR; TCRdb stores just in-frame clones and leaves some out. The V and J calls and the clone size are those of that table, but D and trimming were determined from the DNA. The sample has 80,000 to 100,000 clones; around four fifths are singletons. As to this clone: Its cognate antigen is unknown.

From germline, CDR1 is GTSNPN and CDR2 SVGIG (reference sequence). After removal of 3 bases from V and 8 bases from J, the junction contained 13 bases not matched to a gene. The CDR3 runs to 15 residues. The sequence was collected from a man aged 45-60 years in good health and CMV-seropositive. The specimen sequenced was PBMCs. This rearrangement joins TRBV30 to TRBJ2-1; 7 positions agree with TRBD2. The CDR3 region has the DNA TGTGCCTGGAGGGTAAGCGGGGCCCTGGGTGATGAGCAGTTCTTC. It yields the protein CAWRVSGALGDEQFF. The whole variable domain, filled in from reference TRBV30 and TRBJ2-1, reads SQTIHQWPATLVQPVGSPLSLECTVEGTSNPNLYWYRQAAGRGLQLLFYSVGIGQISSEVPQNLSASRPQDRQFILSSKKLLLSDSGFYLCAWRVSGALGDEQFFGPGTRLTVL.